This T cell receptor (beta chain) was retrieved from a study of Graves' ophthalmopathy and Graves' hyperthyroidism. Beta-chain TCR CDR3 regions were amplified from RNA transcripts. RT-PCR in the first round used HTBI primers; a second-round multiplex PCR followed. TCRdb recomputed calls from the multiplex PCR reads with MiXCR, one row per CDR3 protein. Of 500,000 to 700,000 distinct CDR3 sequences detected, roughly 39% appear once; the ten largest clones hold over 3.5%. The study's findings and limits: Classification of ophthalmopathy versus stable hyperthyroidism by a 13-signature model yielded around 90% sensitivity and around 81% specificity. Most clonotypes expanded in thyroid above 0.001 frequency were present in blood too.

Patients were excluded if they had other autoimmune diseases or uncontrolled infections, and likewise if pregnancy or lactation applied. Orbital computed tomography, together with clinical symptoms, serum thyroxine, TRAb and thyroid ultrasound, was used for diagnosis. A remark on this clonotype: Its target is unknown.

Per the germline V gene, CDR1 is SGHRS and CDR2 is YFSETQ. V was trimmed by 0 bases and J by 5 bases, leaving 11 bases between them. This CDR3 region has 15 residues. The source of this sequence is an adult man with Graves' hyperthyroidism. The sequenced material came from peripheral blood or thyroid tissue (not recorded which). The genes are TRBV5-1 and TRBJ1-4; the D gene is possibly TRBD1 (5 bases). CDR3 amino acids: CASSLAGRENEKLFF. The CDR3 DNA sequence: TGCGCCAGCAGCTTGGCCGGCAGGGAGAATGAAAAACTGTTTTTT. The whole variable domain, remainder taken from reference TRBV5-1 and TRBJ1-4, is KAGVTQTPRYLIKTRGQQVTLSCSPISGHRSVSWYQQTPGQGLQFLFEYFSETQRNKGNFPGRFSGRQFSNSRSEMNVSTLELGDSALYLCASSLAGRENEKLFFGSGTQLSVL.